The 16 T cell receptor beta chains presented below share a single source sample, sequenced in a study of T cell responses to AZD1222 COVID-19 vaccine. The assay was immunoSEQ multiplex PCR, and TCRdb's table has in-frame clones only and misses some. This table has 25,000 to 40,000 clones, around nine tenths appearing once. This material consisted of peripheral blood, taken 28 days after the second AZD1222 dose. These receptors were collected from an adult who received the AZD1222 COVID-19 vaccine.

V is TRBV27 and J is TRBJ1-6; a possible D gene is TRBD1 (5 bases). The CDR3 has 17 residues. Trimming removed 0 bases from V and 9 bases from J, with 18 bases in between. CDR1 and CDR2 (germline): MNHEY, SMNVEV (reference sequence). The CDR3 protein is CASSLSTRPPGGSPLHF. The CDR3 bases are TGTGCCAGCAGTTTATCGACCCGGCCGCCGGGGGGTTCACCCCTCCACTTT.

The rearrangement links TRBV7-9 to TRBJ2-7, with D perhaps matching TRBD1 (5 bases). V was cut by 4 bases and J by 0 bases, with 10 bases left in between. Germline V gives CDR1 SEHNR, CDR2 FQNEAQ (reference sequence). The CDR3 is 14 residues long. In DNA form, the CDR3 reads TGTGCCAGCAGCTCCCAGGGTATCTCCTACGAGCAGTACTTC. Its protein is CASSSQGISYEQYF. Together with reference TRBV7-9 and TRBJ2-7, the CDR3 gives the full variable domain: DTGVSQNPRHKITKRGQNVTFRCDPISEHNRLYWYRQTLGQGPEFLTYFQNEAQLEKSRLLSDRFSAERPKGSFSTLEIQRTEQGDSAMYLCASSSQGISYEQYFGPGTRLTVT.

The chain uses TRBV28 and TRBJ1-2, with D unresolved. CDR1 and CDR2 (germline): MDHEN, SYDVKM. The CDR3 is made up of 12 amino acids. V was clipped by 5 bases and J by 4 bases, with 8 bases between them. This chain's CDR3 is CASSLVTYGYTF. CDR3 nucleotides: TGTGCCAGCAGTCTAGTTACCTATGGCTACACCTTC.

The V call is TRBV19, the J call TRBJ1-2; no clear D gene. This CDR3 has 15 residues. V was clipped by 3 bases and J by 8 bases, with 19 bases between them. Germline values: CDR1 LNHDA, CDR2 SQIVND (reference sequence). The CDR3 DNA is TGTGCCAGTAGTATTCAGGCTTCCCAGGCGGGAGGCTACACCTTC. Protein product: CASSIQASQAGGYTF.

The rearrangement uses TRBV6-5 and TRBJ1-1; no clear D gene. The length of the CDR3 is 13 residues. Germline values: CDR1 MNHEY, CDR2 SVGAGI. Trimming shortened V by 6 bases and J by 0 bases, and 8 bases separated the two germline ends. The CDR3 DNA reads TGTGCCAGCAGACTCCTCATGAACACTGAAGCTTTCTTT. This codes for CASRLLMNTEAFF.

The sample holds one count of this clone. CDR3 in amino acids: CAITSGDQGYTF. The CDR3, as DNA: TGTGCCATCACATCAGGGGATCAAGGCTACACCTTC. This chain joins TRBV10-3 and TRBJ1-2, with D possibly matching TRBD1 (6 bases). The ends were cut back, 7 bases at V and 8 bases at J, with 14 bases in the middle. The CDR3 has 12 amino acids. Germline V CDR1 and CDR2: ENHRY, SYGVKD.

The gene calls are TRBV18 and TRBJ2-7; 9 bases fit TRBD1. Trimming at V came to 6 bases and at J to 5 bases, leaving 11 bases not matched to a gene. Germline lookup yields CDR1 KGHSH and CDR2 LQKENI. The CDR3 covers 15 residues. The chain's CDR3 is CASSPTSTGGDEQYF. In DNA, the CDR3 is TGTGCCAGCTCCCCCACATCGACAGGGGGAGACGAGCAGTACTTC.

Only one count was recorded for this clone. In DNA form, the CDR3 reads TGTGCCATCACCAGTAGACAAGGACAGGGCCCAGATACGCAGTATTTT. Translated: CAITSRQGQGPDTQYF. V is TRBV10-3 and J is TRBJ2-3; TRBD1 agrees at 8 bases. CDR1 ENHRY and CDR2 SYGVKD come from the germline V gene. The CDR3 sequence is 16 residues long. J gave up 4 bases and V 7 bases, and 13 bases lay outside the gene matches.

This sequence joins TRBV7-2 and TRBJ2-1; D may be TRBD2 (6 bases). The V gene lost 8 bases and the J gene lost 9 bases, with 11 bases spanning the gap. Germline V gene sequence: CDR1 SGHTA, CDR2 FQGNSA. The CDR3 totals 11 residues. CDR3 bases: TGTGCCAGCTCGGGGGTCAGTGAGCAGTTCTTC. This gives the protein CASSGVSEQFF.

This chain links TRBV7-9 with TRBJ1-2; tentative D call: TRBD1 (5 bases). Trimming removed 2 bases at V and 4 bases at J, with 11 bases between. The CDR3 totals 14 residues. The germline CDR1 and CDR2 sequences are SEHNR and FQNEAQ (reference sequence). The CDR3 spells CASSLQGSPYGYTF. DNA for the CDR3: TGTGCCAGCAGCTTACAGGGATCCCCCTATGGCTACACCTTC. The variable domain in full, with the rest retrieved from reference TRBV7-9 and TRBJ1-2, is DTGVSQNPRHKITKRGQNVTFRCDPISEHNRLYWYRQTLGQGPEFLTYFQNEAQLEKSRLLSDRFSAERPKGSFSTLEIQRTEQGDSAMYLCASSLQGSPYGYTFGSGTRLTVV.

This chain joins TRBV5-1 and TRBJ1-3; 7 bases agree with TRBD1. The CDR3 consists of 15 residues. V lost 3 bases and J lost 4; bases outside the gene matches: 7. Germline loops: CDR1 SGHRS, CDR2 YFSETQ. CDR3 DNA sequence: TGCGCCAGCAGCTCGACGACAGGGTCCGGAAACACCATATATTTT. Its protein product is CASSSTTGSGNTIYF.

This clone was seen just once. The chain links TRBV5-6 to TRBJ2-1, with D maybe TRBD1 (8 bases). The CDR3 loop spans 17 amino acids. CDR1 is SGHDT and CDR2 is YYEEEE in the germline V gene. V was cut by 4 bases and J by 4 bases, with 21 bases left in between. CDR3: CASSRPDRGGGYNEQFF. The CDR3 DNA sequence: TGTGCCAGCAGCCGACCTGACAGGGGCGGGGGTTACAATGAGCAGTTCTTC.

A single count supports this clone. The rearrangement links TRBV9 to TRBJ2-1; tentatively, D is TRBD2 (6 bases). Trimming took off 0 bases at V and 5 bases at J, with 12 bases between the two ends. CDR1 and CDR2 (germline): SGDLS, YYNGEE. There are 15 residues in the CDR3. The CDR3 DNA is TGTGCCAGCAGCGTAGGAGGAACGGGGGACAATGAGCAGTTCTTC. It codes for CASSVGGTGDNEQFF.

The rearrangement links TRBV6-1 to TRBJ2-7, with 9 positions matching TRBD1. Germline V CDR1 and CDR2: MNHNS, SASEGT. The CDR3 is made up of 14 amino acids. V gave up 2 bases and J gave up 6 bases; unmatched junction bases: 5. The CDR3 protein is CASSEPRTGVEQYF. Here the CDR3 DNA reads TGTGCCAGCAGTGAACCACGGACAGGGGTCGAGCAGTACTTC.

This chain connects TRBV5-4 to TRBJ2-2, with a possible D match to TRBD2 (6 bases). The CDR3 is 13 residues long. V lost 4 bases to trimming and J lost 3 bases, with 7 bases between them. Germline V gene sequence: CDR1 SGHNT, CDR2 YYREEE (reference sequence). CDR3 bases: TGTGCCAGCAGCAGGGACTACACCGGGGAGCTGTTTTTT. It specifies CASSRDYTGELFF.

The V gene is TRBV9, the J gene TRBJ2-1, with TRBD2 identical over 9 bases. V shed 4 bases, J shed 8 bases, and the junction held 1 base outside the gene matches. This CDR3 contains 12 residues. Germline V gives CDR1 SGDLS, CDR2 YYNGEE. DNA for the CDR3: TGTGCCAGCAGCAGACTAGCGGATGAGCAGTTCTTC. Protein sequence: CASSRLADEQFF.